There are many counts of the clone carrying this TCR beta chain. This sample stems from a study of read filtering for tumor transcriptome and immune sequencing. Germline V lookup: CDR1 SNHLY, CDR2 FYNNEI. Trimming left V 6 bases short and J 0 bases short, with 1 base between. CDR3 length equals 11 residues. This library used around 400 ng RNA and molecular barcoded adaptors spanning alpha/delta and beta/gamma chains. MiXCR was run by TCRdb on the reads, yielding one entry per CDR3 protein. Of roughly 82,000 distinct CDR3 sequences detected, about 12% appear once; the ten largest clones hold under 15%.

The chain carries TRBV2 and TRBJ2-3; D is unclear. The sequence came from a donor over 35 with multiple myeloma. The sequenced sample consisted of a population of CD138-negative cells sorted from bone marrow. The CDR3 region is CASRSTDTQYF. In nucleotides, the CDR3 is TGTGCCAGCAGGAGCACAGATACGCAGTATTTT.